The 12 T cell receptor beta chains listed next were all sequenced from one sample in a study of identical twins. Each CDR3 protein is one row after TCRdb ran MiXCR on the 5' RACE reads. The sample lists 700,000 or so distinct CDR3 sequences; under 9% were seen once. The data were also submitted as part of a second study, on yellow fever vaccine responses in identical twins.

The sequencing sample was made of PBMCs. These receptors were taken from a young woman in good health.

This clonotype came up a few times. CDR3: CASSLLRGPRETQYF. CDR3 nucleotide sequence: TGTGCCAGCAGTTTATTGCGGGGGCCGCGGGAGACCCAGTACTTC. The chain is built from TRBV12-3 or TRBV12-4 and TRBJ2-5; possible D gene TRBD2, 7 bases. The CDR3 is made up of 15 amino acids. The V end lost 2 bases, the J end lost 5 bases, and 15 bases lay between the germline ends.

This clonotype was seen more than once but under ten times. The chain joins TRBV2 to TRBJ2-5; 8 nucleotides line up with TRBD2. V was pared by 3 bases and J by 7 bases, with 10 bases of the junction left unmatched. The CDR3 is 15 residues long. Germline V CDR1 and CDR2: SNHLY, FYNNEI. CDR3 in DNA: TGTGCCAGCAGTGAGGGAGCGGGGGCCCCCCTGACCCAGTACTTC. Protein product: CASSEGAGAPLTQYF.

This clonotype was picked up many times. The chain uses TRBV7-9 and TRBJ2-5; D is uncertain. Germline CDR1 is SEHNR and CDR2 is FQNEAQ (reference sequence). The CDR3 is 15 amino acids. The V end was cut by 2 bases, the J end by 1 base, with 11 bases between. In DNA, the CDR3 is TGTGCCAGCAGCTTAATTCAGACTTTCCAAGAGACCCAGTACTTC. It yields the protein CASSLIQTFQETQYF.

J is TRBJ1-2 and V is TRBV19; D is unclear. With 3 bases removed from V and 7 bases from J, the gap between germline ends came to 12 bases. Germline V gene sequence: CDR1 LNHDA, CDR2 SQIVND (reference sequence). This CDR3 contains 13 residues. The CDR3 region is CASSIVADAGYTF. Written as DNA, the CDR3 is TGTGCCAGTAGTATCGTGGCAGACGCTGGCTACACCTTC. Drawing the rest from reference TRBV19 and TRBJ1-2, the complete variable domain is DGGITQSPKYLFRKEGQNVTLSCEQNLNHDAMYWYRQDPGQGLRLIYYSQIVNDFQKGDIAEGYSVSREKKESFPLTVTSAQKNPTAFYLCASSIVADAGYTFGSGTRLTVV.

This clonotype was counted a few times. CDR3 loop: CASSSTGEGAGPYNSPLHF. CDR3 DNA sequence: TGTGCCAGCAGTTCGACAGGGGAAGGCGCTGGGCCCTATAATTCACCCCTCCACTTT. The chain recombines TRBV27 with TRBJ1-6; TRBD1 matches at 8 bases. V lost 4 bases and J lost 2; bases outside the gene matches: 13. This CDR3 has 19 amino acids. Germline assignment: CDR1 MNHEY and CDR2 SMNVEV (reference sequence).

This clonotype was found many times. This rearrangement joins TRBV6-2 or TRBV6-3 to TRBJ2-1; D gene unclear. The CDR3 runs 12 residues. The ends were cut back, 0 bases at V and 6 bases at J, with 3 bases in the middle. Germline V gene data show CDR1 as MNHEY and CDR2 as SVGEGT. Written as DNA, the CDR3 is TGTGCCAGCAGTTACTCCCGCAATGAGCAGTTCTTC. Encoded protein: CASSYSRNEQFF.

The chain recombines TRBV4-3 with TRBJ2-2; possibly TRBD2 for D (6 bases). Germline V gene lookup returns CDR1 LGHNA and CDR2 YSLEER. V dropped 0 bases and J dropped 5 bases, with 16 bases sitting between them. This CDR3 contains 17 residues. The CDR3 DNA is TGCGCCAGCAGCCAAGACCCGGACTATACTAATACCGGGGAGCTGTTTTTT. This encodes CASSQDPDYTNTGELFF.

This clonotype has a handful of counts. CDR3 sequence reads: CASSYSRDTVNTIYF. The CDR3 DNA is TGTGCCAGCAGTTACTCTCGGGACACCGTAAACACCATATATTTT. The gene calls are TRBV6-5 and TRBJ1-3; possible D gene TRBD1, 6 bases. Germline loops: CDR1 MNHEY, CDR2 SVGAGI. The CDR3 has 15 residues. The V and J ends lost 0 bases and 6 bases respectively, with 12 bases between them.

This clonotype was observed many times. The J gene is TRBJ2-2, the V gene TRBV11-2, with unresolved D. This CDR3 has 13 residues. Per germline, CDR1 SGHAT and CDR2 FQNNGV. Trimming cost V 1 base and J 3 bases, with 3 bases left between them. This CDR3 is CASSLVDTGELFF. The CDR3, as DNA: TGTGCCAGCAGCTTAGTGGACACCGGGGAGCTGTTTTTT.

The chain combines TRBV25-1 with TRBJ1-2, with TRBD1 matching 8 bases. Trimming removed 1 base from V and 9 bases from J; junction bases left unmatched: 7. This CDR3 has 14 residues. Germline CDR1 MGHDK, CDR2 SYGVNS. CDR3 in amino acids: CASSEFGTGGSYTF. As DNA, the CDR3 is TGTGCCAGCAGTGAATTCGGGACAGGAGGCAGCTACACCTTC.

This clonotype was seen a few times. The V gene is TRBV6-5, the J gene TRBJ2-5; D is undetermined. The ends were cut back, 2 bases at V and 4 bases at J, with 11 bases in the middle. The germline V gene has CDR1 MNHEY and CDR2 SVGAGI. The CDR3 has 14 residues. DNA for the CDR3: TGTGCCAGCAGTTACAACTCTCCGCGAGAGACCCAGTACTTC. Amino acid sequence: CASSYNSPRETQYF.

This clonotype was seen ten or more times. The chain links TRBV12-3 or TRBV12-4 to TRBJ2-4; TRBD2 might be the D (5 bases). CDR3 length: 13 residues. Trimming pared 6 bases from V and 6 bases from J, leaving 12 bases between. The CDR3 nucleotides read TGTGCCAGCAGGCGGCGACGGGGAAACATTCAGTACTTC. It yields the protein CASRRRRGNIQYF.